This T cell receptor (beta chain) was sequenced during a study of T cells in Graves' hyperthyroidism and ophthalmopathy. About the research overall: Peripheral blood sampling occurred at initial diagnosis, before any treatment.

Overall study results and limits: The authors' 13 V-J model separated ophthalmopathy from stable hyperthyroidism.

This clonotype was found a few times. Antigen specificity is unknown. With V trimmed by 1 base and J by 1 base, 14 bases remained unmatched. This CDR3 contains 21 residues. The V gene's germline CDR1 is LNHNV and CDR2 YYDKDF (reference sequence). From RNA transcripts, TCR beta CDR3 regions were amplified. The primer set for the first-round RT-PCR of the TCR CDR3 was HTBI. Each CDR3 protein is one row after TCRdb ran MiXCR on the multiplex PCR reads. The sample consists of 360,000 or so distinct CDR3 sequences, roughly 20% of them appearing once. Criteria for exclusion of patients were uncontrolled infection, other autoimmune disease, pregnancy or lactation. Orbital computed tomography, thyroid ultrasound, serum thyroxine and TRAb, and clinical symptoms together informed the diagnoses.

Input material: blood. The chain couples TRBV15 to TRBJ2-4; 12 bases are shared with TRBD2. The clonotype was recovered from a middle-aged woman with Graves' ophthalmopathy. The CDR3 spells CATSRATRLAGVGTAKNIQYF. The CDR3 nucleotides are TGTGCCACCAGCAGAGCGACTCGACTAGCGGGAGTTGGTACGGCCAAAAACATTCAGTACTTC. The full variable domain, in which reference TRBV15 and TRBJ2-4 provide the parts outside the CDR3, is DAMVIQNPRYQVTQFGKPVTLSCSQTLNHNVMYWYQQKSSQAPKLLFHYYDKDFNNEADTPDNFQSRRPNTSFCFLDIRSPGLGDTAMYLCATSRATRLAGVGTAKNIQYFGAGTRLSVL.